This TCR beta chain was obtained from a study of OX40 agonist ivuxolimab in advanced cancers. Study-level results: Clonal expansion in partial responders at 0.1-3.0 mg/kg ranked among the lowest.

Notes on this clone: What it binds is not known.

Losses at the gene ends were 2 bases for V and 0 bases for J; bases not matched to a gene: 2. This CDR3 contains 15 residues. The germline V gene encodes CDR1 SGHRS and CDR2 YFSETQ. The protocol was immunoSEQ multiplex PCR, while the TCRdb copy is restricted to in-frame clones and leaves out a portion. In the table there are some 55,000 clones, 80% of which are singletons. Sample: CD4+ or CD8+ T cells sorted from blood, taken in a trial of the OX40 agonist ivuxolimab. The V and J genes are TRBV5-1 and TRBJ1-1; 9 nucleotides match TRBD1. The TCR sequence derives from an adult with an advanced solid tumor such as melanoma, head and neck, liver or kidney cancer. CDR3 region: CASSLTGGMNTEAFF. CDR3 DNA sequence: TGCGCCAGCAGCTTAACAGGGGGCATGAACACTGAAGCTTTCTTT. The full variable domain, completed using reference TRBV5-1 and TRBJ1-1, is KAGVTQTPRYLIKTRGQQVTLSCSPISGHRSVSWYQQTPGQGLQFLFEYFSETQRNKGNFPGRFSGRQFSNSRSEMNVSTLELGDSALYLCASSLTGGMNTEAFFGQGTRLTVV.